This T cell receptor beta chain was retrieved from a study of beta chain features in type 1 diabetes. The entirety of the isolated RNA underwent reverse transcription, so expressed TCRB transcripts were sequenced. Naive, central memory and regulatory T cell samples yielded a few million reads on average. Produced via immunoSEQ multiplex PCR; TCRdb's table is partial and in-frame only. The repertoire consists of 600,000 or so clones, with around 15% occurring once and the leading ten covering less than 0.04%. Study findings and constraints: Shortening of TCRB CDR3s, moderate but significant, appeared in all four CD4+ subsets of Type 1 diabetes patients. HLA effects on TCRB rearrangement stayed unresolved here.

The V end lost 5 bases, the J end lost 4 bases, and 11 bases lay between the germline ends. Per the germline V gene, CDR1 is SGHTA and CDR2 is FQGNSA. This CDR3 has 14 residues. About this clone: Its target is not known.

CD4+ naive, central memory, regulatory and stem cell-like memory cells were sorted via CD45RO/CCR7/CD25/CD127/CD95/CD27. The specimen was naive CD4+ T cells from blood. This clonotype originated in a man between 18 and 35 years old with type 1 diabetes. This sequence joins TRBV7-2 and TRBJ2-2, with D possibly TRBD1 on 5 matching bases. The CDR3 DNA is TGTGCCAGCAGCACGGACACTGGCACCGGGGAGCTGTTTTTT. As protein: CASSTDTGTGELFF.